This T cell receptor (beta chain) comes out of a study of blood T cells in healthy people across ages. Broader study findings: Aged donors had fewer naive CD4+ cells and lower diversity than long-lived donors. Age brought a roughly linear fall in TCR beta diversity measured per million T cells.

Points on this clonotype: As yet, its antigen is unknown. Germline is not matched at one junction end, which may reflect a read error.

Together with a sample-barcoded 5' primer, a J-beta primer mix was included in a second PCR lasting about 7 to 11 cycles. Per sample, CDR3-containing paired-end reads numbered at least 2.5 million. TCRdb re-called the 5' RACE reads through MiXCR, storing one row per CDR3 protein. The sample has some 1.5 million distinct CDR3 sequences; about 28% are singletons. The germline gives CDR1 SNHLY, CDR2 FYNNEI. The CDR3 consists of 17 residues. Total RNA extraction produced at least 5 micrograms (per sample) for the study. This sequence joins TRBV2 and TRBJ2-3; perhaps D is TRBD1 or TRBD2 (6 bases each). The sequenced sample was blood. The source is a woman aged 30 to 39 in good health. CDR3 amino acids: CASSEGASWGRTDAQYF. CDR3 DNA: TGTGCCAGCAGTGAAGGTGCGAGTTGGGGGAGGACAGATGCGCAGTATTTT. Combining the CDR3 with reference TRBV2 and TRBJ2-3 gives the whole variable domain EPEVTQTPSHQVTQMGQEVILRCVPISNHLYFYWYRQILGQKVEFLVSFYNNEISEKSEIFDDQFSVERPDGSNFTLKIRSTKLEDSAMYFCASSEGASWGRTDAQYFGPGTRLTVL.